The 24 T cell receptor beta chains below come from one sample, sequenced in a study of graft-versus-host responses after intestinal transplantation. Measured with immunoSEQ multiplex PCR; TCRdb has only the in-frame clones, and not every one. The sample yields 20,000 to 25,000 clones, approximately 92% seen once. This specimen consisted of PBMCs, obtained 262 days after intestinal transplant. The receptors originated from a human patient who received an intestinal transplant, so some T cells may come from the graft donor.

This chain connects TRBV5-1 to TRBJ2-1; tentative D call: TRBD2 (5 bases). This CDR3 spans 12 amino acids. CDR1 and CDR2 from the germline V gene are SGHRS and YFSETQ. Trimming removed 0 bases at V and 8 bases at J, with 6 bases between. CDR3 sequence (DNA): TGCGCCAGCAGCTTGGCGGAGGATGAGCAGTTCTTC. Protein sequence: CASSLAEDEQFF.

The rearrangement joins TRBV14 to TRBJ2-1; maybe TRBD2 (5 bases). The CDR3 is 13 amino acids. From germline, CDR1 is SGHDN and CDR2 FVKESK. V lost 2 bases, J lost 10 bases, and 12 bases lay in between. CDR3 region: CASSQWVTGEQFF. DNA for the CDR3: TGTGCCAGCAGCCAATGGGTCACGGGGGAGCAGTTCTTC. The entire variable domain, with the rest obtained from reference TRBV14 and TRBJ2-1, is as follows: EAGVTQFPSHSVIEKGQTVTLRCDPISGHDNLYWYRRVMGKEIKFLLHFVKESKQDESGMPNNRFLAERTGGTYSTLKVQPAELEDSGVYFCASSQWVTGEQFFGPGTRLTVL.

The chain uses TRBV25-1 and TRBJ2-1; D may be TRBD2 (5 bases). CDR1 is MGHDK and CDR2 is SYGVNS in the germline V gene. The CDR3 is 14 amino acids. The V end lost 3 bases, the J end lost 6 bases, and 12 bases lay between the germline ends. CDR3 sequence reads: CASSDRLAGNEQFF. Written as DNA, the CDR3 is TGTGCCAGCAGTGACAGGCTAGCTGGCAATGAGCAGTTCTTC. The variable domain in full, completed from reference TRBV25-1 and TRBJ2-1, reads EADIYQTPRYLVIGTGKKITLECSQTMGHDKMYWYQQDPGMELHLIHYSYGVNSTEKGDLSSESTVSRIRTEHFPLTLESARPSHTSQYLCASSDRLAGNEQFFGPGTRLTVL.

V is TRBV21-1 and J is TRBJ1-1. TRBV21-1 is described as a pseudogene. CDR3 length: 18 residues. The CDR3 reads CASSKPTPGPLTGTEAFF. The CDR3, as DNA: TGTGCCAGCAGCAAACCTACTCCGGGACCCCTGACCGGCACTGAAGCTTTCTTT.

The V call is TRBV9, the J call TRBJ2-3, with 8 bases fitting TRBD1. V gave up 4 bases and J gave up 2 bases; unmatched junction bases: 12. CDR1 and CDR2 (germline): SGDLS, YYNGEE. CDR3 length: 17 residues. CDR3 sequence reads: CASSSMAGQGNTDTQYF. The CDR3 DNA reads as TGTGCCAGCAGCTCAATGGCAGGACAGGGTAACACAGATACGCAGTATTTT.

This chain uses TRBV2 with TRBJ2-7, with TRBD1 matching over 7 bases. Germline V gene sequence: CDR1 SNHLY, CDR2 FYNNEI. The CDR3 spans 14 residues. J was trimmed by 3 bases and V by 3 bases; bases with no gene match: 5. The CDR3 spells CASSDSGTDYEQYF. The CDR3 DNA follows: TGTGCCAGCAGTGACTCTGGGACAGACTACGAGCAGTACTTC.

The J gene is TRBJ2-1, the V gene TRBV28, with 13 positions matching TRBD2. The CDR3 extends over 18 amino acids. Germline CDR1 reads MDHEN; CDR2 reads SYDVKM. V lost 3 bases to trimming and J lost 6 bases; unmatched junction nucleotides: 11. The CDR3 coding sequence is TGTGCCAGCAGTTTTGGACTAGCGGGAGTGGGGATTCGCAATGAGCAGTTCTTC. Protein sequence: CASSFGLAGVGIRNEQFF.

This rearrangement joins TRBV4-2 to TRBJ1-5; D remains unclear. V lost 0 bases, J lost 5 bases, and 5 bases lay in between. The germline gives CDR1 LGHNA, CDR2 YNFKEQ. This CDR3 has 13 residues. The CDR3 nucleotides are TGTGCCAGCAGCCAAGATTCGGATCAGCCCCAGCATTTT. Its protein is CASSQDSDQPQHF.

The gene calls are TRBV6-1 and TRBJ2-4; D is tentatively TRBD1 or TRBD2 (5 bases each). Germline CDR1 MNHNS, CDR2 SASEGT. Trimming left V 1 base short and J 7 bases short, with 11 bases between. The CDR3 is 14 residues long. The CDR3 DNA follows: TGTGCCAGCAGTGAAGGGGACGGTGCGAACATTCAGTACTTC. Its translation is CASSEGDGANIQYF.

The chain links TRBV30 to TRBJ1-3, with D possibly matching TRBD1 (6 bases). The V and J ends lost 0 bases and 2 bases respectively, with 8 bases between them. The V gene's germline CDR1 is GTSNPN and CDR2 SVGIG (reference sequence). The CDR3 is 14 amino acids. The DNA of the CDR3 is TGTGCCTGGAGTGTAGGGGGGGCTGGAAACACCATATATTTT. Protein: CAWSVGGAGNTIYF.

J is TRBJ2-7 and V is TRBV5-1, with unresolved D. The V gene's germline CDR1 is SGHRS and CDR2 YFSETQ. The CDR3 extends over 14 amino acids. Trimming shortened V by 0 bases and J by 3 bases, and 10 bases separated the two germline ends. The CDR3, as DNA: TGCGCCAGCAGCTTGGCACCTTCTGACTACGAGCAGTACTTC. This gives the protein CASSLAPSDYEQYF.

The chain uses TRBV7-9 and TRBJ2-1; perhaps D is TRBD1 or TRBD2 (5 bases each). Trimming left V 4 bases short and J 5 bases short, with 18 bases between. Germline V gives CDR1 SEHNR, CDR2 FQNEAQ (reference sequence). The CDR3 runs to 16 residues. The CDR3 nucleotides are TGTGCCAGCAGCTCACGGGGTGGGATGGGGGACAATGAGCAGTTCTTC. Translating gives CASSSRGGMGDNEQFF.

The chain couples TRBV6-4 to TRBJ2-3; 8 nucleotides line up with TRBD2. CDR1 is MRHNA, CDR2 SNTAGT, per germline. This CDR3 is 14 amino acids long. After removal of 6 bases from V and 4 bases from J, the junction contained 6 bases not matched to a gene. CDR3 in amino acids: CASSGRAGADTQYF. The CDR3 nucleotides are TGTGCCAGCAGCGGGAGGGCCGGGGCAGATACGCAGTATTTT.

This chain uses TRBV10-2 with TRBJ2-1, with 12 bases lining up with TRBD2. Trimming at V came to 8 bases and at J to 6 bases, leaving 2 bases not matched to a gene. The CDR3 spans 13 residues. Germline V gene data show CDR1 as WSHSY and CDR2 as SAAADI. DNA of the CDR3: TGCGCCAGCGGACTAGCGGGAAGCAATGAGCAGTTCTTC. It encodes CASGLAGSNEQFF.

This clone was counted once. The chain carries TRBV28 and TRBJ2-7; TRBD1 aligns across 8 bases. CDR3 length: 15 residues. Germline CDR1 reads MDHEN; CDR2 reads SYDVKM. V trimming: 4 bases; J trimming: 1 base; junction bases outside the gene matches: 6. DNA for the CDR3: TGTGCCAGCAGTTCCCGGACAGGGTGGTCCTACGAGCAGTACTTC. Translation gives CASSSRTGWSYEQYF. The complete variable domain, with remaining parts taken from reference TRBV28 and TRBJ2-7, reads DVKVTQSSRYLVKRTGEKVFLECVQDMDHENMFWYRQDPGLGLRLIYFSYDVKMKEKGDIPEGYSVSREKKERFSLILESASTNQTSMYLCASSSRTGWSYEQYFGPGTRLTVT.

For the CDR3, the DNA is TGCGCCAGCACCCAGACAGGGCCCTACGAGCAGTACTTC. Protein product: CASTQTGPYEQYF. The V and J genes are TRBV10-2 and TRBJ2-7; 7 bases are shared with TRBD1. CDR1 WSHSY and CDR2 SAAADI come from the germline V gene. The J segment lost 2 bases and the V segment lost 7 bases, leaving 5 bases of the junction unmatched. The CDR3 has 13 residues.

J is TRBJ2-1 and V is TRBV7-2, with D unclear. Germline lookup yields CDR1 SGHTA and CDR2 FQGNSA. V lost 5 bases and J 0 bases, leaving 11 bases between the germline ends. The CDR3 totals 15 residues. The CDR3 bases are TGTGCCAGCAGCCCACTTATGAGCTCCTACAATGAGCAGTTCTTC. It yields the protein CASSPLMSSYNEQFF.

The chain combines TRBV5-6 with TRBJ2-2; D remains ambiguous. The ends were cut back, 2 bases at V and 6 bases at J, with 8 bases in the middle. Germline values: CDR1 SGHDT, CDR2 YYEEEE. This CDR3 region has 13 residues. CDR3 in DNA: TGTGCCAGCAGCTTTGCCACCTCCGGGGAGCTGTTTTTT. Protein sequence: CASSFATSGELFF.

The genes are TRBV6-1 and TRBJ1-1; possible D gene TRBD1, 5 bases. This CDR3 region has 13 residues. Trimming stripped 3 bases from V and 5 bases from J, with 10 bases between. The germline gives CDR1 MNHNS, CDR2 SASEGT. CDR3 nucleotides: TGTGCCAGCAGTGAGGGGGGATGGACTGAAGCTTTCTTT. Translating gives CASSEGGWTEAFF.

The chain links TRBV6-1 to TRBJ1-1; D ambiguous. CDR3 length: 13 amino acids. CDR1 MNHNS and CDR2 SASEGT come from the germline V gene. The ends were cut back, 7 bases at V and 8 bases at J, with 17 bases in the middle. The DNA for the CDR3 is TGTGCCAGCACTGTTAAGATCACCGCGGAAGCTTTCTTT. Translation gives CASTVKITAEAFF.

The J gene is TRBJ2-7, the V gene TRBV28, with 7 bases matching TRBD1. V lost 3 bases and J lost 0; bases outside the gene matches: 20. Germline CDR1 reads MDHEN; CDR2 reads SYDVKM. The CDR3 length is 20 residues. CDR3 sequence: CASSFIIGQADAVTSYEQYF. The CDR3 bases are TGTGCCAGCAGTTTCATTATAGGACAGGCAGATGCCGTAACCTCCTACGAGCAGTACTTC. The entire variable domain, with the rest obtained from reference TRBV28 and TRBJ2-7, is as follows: DVKVTQSSRYLVKRTGEKVFLECVQDMDHENMFWYRQDPGLGLRLIYFSYDVKMKEKGDIPEGYSVSREKKERFSLILESASTNQTSMYLCASSFIIGQADAVTSYEQYFGPGTRLTVT.

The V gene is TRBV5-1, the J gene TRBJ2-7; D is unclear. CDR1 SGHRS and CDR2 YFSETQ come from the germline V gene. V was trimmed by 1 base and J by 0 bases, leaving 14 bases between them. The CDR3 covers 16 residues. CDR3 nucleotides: TGCGCCAGCAGCTTGTTCCCCGACGGCCACTCCTACGAGCAGTACTTC. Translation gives CASSLFPDGHSYEQYF. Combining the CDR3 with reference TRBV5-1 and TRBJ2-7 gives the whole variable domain KAGVTQTPRYLIKTRGQQVTLSCSPISGHRSVSWYQQTPGQGLQFLFEYFSETQRNKGNFPGRFSGRQFSNSRSEMNVSTLELGDSALYLCASSLFPDGHSYEQYFGPGTRLTVT.

CDR3 bases: TGTGCCACCAGCAGGGACAGGGGAGACTACGAGCAGTACTTC. Its protein product is CATSRDRGDYEQYF. The chain employs TRBV15 and TRBJ2-7, with 9 bases identical to TRBD1. CDR3 length: 14 amino acids. Germline V gene sequence: CDR1 LNHNV, CDR2 YYDKDF (reference sequence). After removal of 3 bases from V and 3 bases from J, the junction contained 3 bases not matched to a gene.

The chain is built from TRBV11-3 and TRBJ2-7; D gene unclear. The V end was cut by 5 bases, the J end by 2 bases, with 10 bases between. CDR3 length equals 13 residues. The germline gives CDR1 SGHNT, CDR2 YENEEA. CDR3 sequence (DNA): TGTGCCAGCAGCCGGACGTCAGCCTACGAGCAGTACTTC. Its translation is CASSRTSAYEQYF.